The 23 T cell receptor beta chains reported below all come from one sample, sequenced in a study of regulatory T cells in long-lasting Graves disease. Regarding time point: newly diagnosed GD, antithyroid drugs for less than 3 months. PBMCs provided the RNA from which the TCR library was made. Arm-PCR of CDR3 regions and iRepertoire HTBI primers were used to build TCR beta libraries. TCRdb reanalysed the multiplex PCR reads using MiXCR and keeps one entry per CDR3 protein. Among around 500,000 distinct CDR3 sequences listed, around 12% were seen once. The same specimen was also included in a second study, on T cells in Graves' hyperthyroidism and ophthalmopathy.

Sample: peripheral blood mononuclear cells (PBMCs), taken at new diagnosis, from a patient treated with antithyroid drugs. Receptors originate from a woman under 40 with Graves disease.

This clonotype was seen at least ten times. The chain is built from TRBV14 and TRBJ2-7, with D possibly TRBD2 on 5 matching bases. Germline values: CDR1 SGHDN, CDR2 FVKESK. V gave up 1 base and J gave up 2 bases, with 6 bases separating them. CDR3 length equals 13 residues. The DNA for the CDR3 is TGTGCCAGCAGCCAAGTGAGGGCCTACGAGCAGTACTTC. Translating gives CASSQVRAYEQYF.

This clonotype was recorded many times. The CDR3 region is CASSPAVGTPAGEQFF. The CDR3 coding sequence is TGTGCCAGCAGCCCAGCCGTTGGGACCCCCGCGGGTGAGCAGTTCTTC. This rearrangement joins TRBV9 to TRBJ2-1; D tentatively fits TRBD1 or TRBD2 (5 bases each). The CDR3 extends over 16 amino acids. CDR1 and CDR2 from the germline V gene are SGDLS and YYNGEE. The V and J ends lost 4 bases and 9 bases respectively, with 23 bases between them.

In DNA, the CDR3 is TGTGCCAGCAGCCGCCGGACAGGTAGTCAGCCCCAGCATTTT. It codes for CASSRRTGSQPQHF. The chain couples TRBV28 to TRBJ1-5; 7 bases are a match to TRBD1. Germline CDR1 reads MDHEN; CDR2 reads SYDVKM. V trimming: 6 bases; J trimming: 6 bases; junction bases outside the gene matches: 8. This CDR3 has 14 amino acids. Supplemented by reference TRBV28 and TRBJ1-5, the full variable domain reads DVKVTQSSRYLVKRTGEKVFLECVQDMDHENMFWYRQDPGLGLRLIYFSYDVKMKEKGDIPEGYSVSREKKERFSLILESASTNQTSMYLCASSRRTGSQPQHFGDGTRLSIL.

At least ten counts were recorded for this clonotype. V gene TRBV20-1 combines with J gene TRBJ1-1; tentative D call: TRBD1 (5 bases). Germline V gene sequence: CDR1 DFQATT, CDR2 SNEGSKA (reference sequence). The ends were cut back, 3 bases at V and 5 bases at J, with 16 bases in the middle. This CDR3 is built from 14 residues. CDR3 sequence (DNA): TGCAGTGCTAGGCTCCCGGGACTCCTAACTGAAGCTTTCTTT. Translated: CSARLPGLLTEAFF.

The J gene is TRBJ2-5, the V gene TRBV6-1; tentatively, D is TRBD1 or TRBD2 (5 bases each). The germline V gene encodes CDR1 MNHNS and CDR2 SASEGT. With 7 bases removed from V and 5 bases from J, the gap between germline ends came to 14 bases. The CDR3 runs 13 residues. For the CDR3, the DNA is TGTGCCAGCAAAAGGACACCGGGGGAGACCCAGTACTTC. It encodes CASKRTPGETQYF.

This clonotype has a count of ten or more. V gene TRBV5-1 combines with J gene TRBJ2-5, with 14 bases that match TRBD2. CDR3 length: 16 amino acids. Germline lookup yields CDR1 SGHRS and CDR2 YFSETQ. J was trimmed by 1 base and V by 4 bases; bases with no gene match: 3. CDR3 bases: TGCGCCAGCAGCGTTGGGACTAGCGGGAGCCAAGAGACCCAGTACTTC. This encodes CASSVGTSGSQETQYF.

This clonotype has a count of ten or more. The chain has TRBV10-3 and TRBJ1-1; D ambiguous. The germline V and J ends were trimmed by 2 bases and 7 bases, with 11 bases remaining between them. Germline V gene lookup returns CDR1 ENHRY and CDR2 SYGVKD. CDR3 length: 13 residues. Written as DNA, the CDR3 is TGTGCCATCAGTGAGCAACCCCAGGATGAAGCTTTCTTT. This translates into CAISEQPQDEAFF.

Ten or more counts support this clonotype. V and J are TRBV19 and TRBJ1-6, with 9 nucleotides matching TRBD1. Germline trimming cut 6 bases from V and 6 bases from J; bases unmatched to any gene: 6. The germline V gene has CDR1 LNHDA and CDR2 SQIVND (reference sequence). The CDR3 runs to 15 residues. CDR3 loop: CASRNDRGTNSPLHF. CDR3 sequence (DNA): TGTGCCAGTAGAAACGACAGGGGGACTAATTCACCCCTCCACTTT.

The chain couples TRBV6-2 or TRBV6-3 to TRBJ1-5; D unclear. The CDR3 length is 13 residues. V was shortened by 0 bases and J by 4 bases, with 4 bases between the two germline ends. Germline V gene data show CDR1 as MNHEY and CDR2 as SVGEGT. The CDR3 DNA is TGTGCCAGCAGTTACTCTATGAATCAGCCCCAGCATTTT. Translation: CASSYSMNQPQHF.

The J gene is TRBJ2-1, the V gene TRBV4-3, with 9 bases lining up with TRBD2. V shed 0 bases, J shed 5 bases, and the junction held 8 bases outside the gene matches. Germline assignment: CDR1 LGHNA and CDR2 YSLEER. There are 17 residues in the CDR3. The CDR3, as DNA: TGCGCCAGCAGCCAAGATAGCCCTAGCGGGATAAACAATGAGCAGTTCTTC. Protein: CASSQDSPSGINNEQFF.

V gene TRBV4-1 combines with J gene TRBJ2-1, with TRBD1 identical over 10 bases. Germline CDR1 is MGHRA and CDR2 is YSYEKL. V gave up 0 bases and J gave up 5 bases; unmatched junction bases: 7. This CDR3 contains 17 residues. CDR3 protein: CASSQERSGQGNNEQFF. In DNA form, the CDR3 reads TGCGCCAGCAGCCAAGAAAGGTCGGGACAGGGGAACAATGAGCAGTTCTTC.

This clonotype was counted only a few times. The V call is TRBV18, the J call TRBJ1-1; TRBD1 might be the D (6 bases). This CDR3 is 15 amino acids long. Germline V CDR1 and CDR2: KGHSH, LQKENI. Trimming pared 8 bases from V and 4 bases from J, leaving 20 bases between. DNA of the CDR3: TGTGCCAGCCAAGGGGGGGGCTCTGGCGGCACTGAAGCTTTCTTT. Its translation: CASQGGGSGGTEAFF.

The CDR3: CASTKSQGNEQFF. Here the CDR3 DNA reads TGTGCCAGCACCAAATCACAGGGCAATGAGCAGTTCTTC. The chain combines TRBV27 with TRBJ2-1, with a possible D match to TRBD1 (6 bases). This CDR3 is built from 13 residues. The germline gives CDR1 MNHEY, CDR2 SMNVEV (reference sequence). V dropped 7 bases and J dropped 6 bases, with 13 bases sitting between them.

At least ten counts were recorded for this clonotype. The CDR3 sequence is CSVRPTTDTQYF. DNA for the CDR3: TGCAGCGTTAGGCCCACCACAGATACGCAGTATTTT. This chain uses TRBV29-1 with TRBJ2-3; D gene unclear. Per germline, CDR1 SQVTM and CDR2 ANQGSEA. V lost 5 bases and J 2 bases, leaving 8 bases between the germline ends. This CDR3 region has 12 residues.

This clonotype was picked up many times. The chain recombines TRBV2 with TRBJ1-1; no firm D call. V was pared by 6 bases and J by 5 bases, with 10 bases between. In germline, CDR1 is SNHLY, CDR2 FYNNEI. The CDR3 contains 12 residues. CDR3 sequence reads: CASRPDLTEAFF. CDR3 bases: TGTGCCAGCAGGCCGGATTTGACTGAAGCTTTCTTT.

For this clonotype: A read error may be the cause here, since a much bigger clone is one base away. The chain is built from TRBV24-1 and TRBJ2-7, with 7 positions matching TRBD2. With 4 bases clipped from V and 7 bases from J, the junction kept 15 bases outside the gene matches. Per germline, CDR1 KGHDR and CDR2 SFDVKD. This CDR3 has 16 residues. The CDR3: CATSDAWGGAYNEQYF. The CDR3 coding sequence is TGTGCCACCAGTGACGCGTGGGGGGGTGCCTACAATGAGCAGTACTTC.

This clonotype was seen a few times. The chain combines TRBV7-2 with TRBJ1-1, with D perhaps matching TRBD1 (6 bases). V lost 4 bases, J lost 3 bases, and 27 bases lay in between. This CDR3 is 19 amino acids long. CDR1 and CDR2 (germline): SGHTA, FQGNSA. CDR3 nucleotides: TGTGCCAGCAGCTCACACCGGACAGCTGACAGGCGAATTTACACTGAAGCTTTCTTT. Translated: CASSSHRTADRRIYTEAFF.

This clonotype was seen many times. The V gene is TRBV6-5, the J gene TRBJ2-5, with TRBD2 identical over 8 bases. This CDR3 has 14 residues. Per germline, CDR1 MNHEY and CDR2 SVGAGI. The V gene end was trimmed by 2 bases and the J gene end by 5 bases; junction bases not matched to a gene: 4. The CDR3 DNA sequence: TGTGCCAGCAGTTACCAACGGGAGGGGGAGACCCAGTACTTC. This gives the protein CASSYQREGETQYF.

This clonotype was seen ten or more times. V is TRBV2 and J is TRBJ1-6; no clear D gene. CDR3 length: 13 residues. Germline assignment: CDR1 SNHLY and CDR2 FYNNEI. V was clipped by 4 bases and J by 12 bases, with 13 bases between them. The CDR3 DNA sequence: TGTGCCAGCAGTGTCCTTACGGTTGGACCCCTCCACTTT. It encodes CASSVLTVGPLHF.

This clonotype has a count of ten or more. The chain employs TRBV9 and TRBJ2-2; D unresolved. In germline, CDR1 is SGDLS, CDR2 YYNGEE. The CDR3 loop spans 18 amino acids. Trimming pared 0 bases from V and 5 bases from J, leaving 20 bases between. The CDR3 bases are TGTGCCAGCAGCGTAGCATTAAGAGGTCGGCAGAATACCGGGGAGCTGTTTTTT. Its protein is CASSVALRGRQNTGELFF.

This clonotype was detected a few times. This rearrangement joins TRBV2 to TRBJ2-1; 8 bases fit TRBD2. The trim removed 2 bases at V and 7 bases at J, leaving 10 bases unmatched. Germline V lookup: CDR1 SNHLY, CDR2 FYNNEI. This CDR3 region has 16 residues. CDR3 nucleotide sequence: TGTGCCAGCAGTGAAATCGGGAGGGCATCGGGGAATGAGCAGTTCTTC. Its translation is CASSEIGRASGNEQFF.

This clonotype was picked up many times. The V call is TRBV10-1, the J call TRBJ2-3; 7 bases agree with TRBD2. From germline, CDR1 is WNHNN and CDR2 SYGVQD (reference sequence). V lost 5 bases to trimming and J lost 5 bases; unmatched junction nucleotides: 7. The CDR3 consists of 14 residues. The CDR3 reads CASSPSGGVDTQYF. The CDR3 DNA reads TGCGCCAGCAGTCCTAGCGGAGGGGTAGATACGCAGTATTTT.

This clonotype was seen a few times. A much larger clone lies a single base off, so this may be a read error. The genes are TRBV28 and TRBJ2-4, with D possibly matching TRBD1 (5 bases). Germline loops: CDR1 MDHEN, CDR2 SYDVKM. This CDR3 spans 14 amino acids. CDR3 loop: CVSEAGSAKNIQYF. DNA of the CDR3: TGTGTCAGCGAGGCAGGGTCAGCCAAAAACATTCAGTACTTC.